One and the same sample provided the 30 T cell receptor beta chains below, sequenced in a study of T cell repertoires in cytomegalovirus infection. Their specific antigens are unknown. Each CDR3 protein gets one entry after TCRdb re-called the reads with MiXCR. This table has approximately 910,000 distinct CDR3 sequences, more than 25% appearing once. Material: cultured CD8+ T cells from PBMCs, obtained from culture after CMV antigen stimulation. All receptors come from a human donor in good health (CMV status not recorded). Some clones in this sample may be carry-over from other donors' samples.

This clonotype was detected a few times. This chain uses TRBV4-3 with TRBJ2-2, with D tentatively TRBD1 (5 bases). With 4 bases removed from V and 1 base from J, the gap between germline ends came to 10 bases. Germline V lookup: CDR1 LGHNA, CDR2 YSLEER. The CDR3 is made up of 15 amino acids. The CDR3 nucleotides are TGCGCCAGCAGCCCCGATCAGGGGAACACCGGGGAGCTGTTTTTT. Encoded protein: CASSPDQGNTGELFF.

This clonotype was observed a few times. The chain has TRBV5-1 and TRBJ2-5; D gene unclear. The germline V gene has CDR1 SGHRS and CDR2 YFSETQ. The CDR3 spans 15 residues. V was trimmed by 4 bases and J by 1 base, leaving 14 bases between them. The CDR3 is CASSDGHSLQETQYF. DNA of the CDR3: TGCGCCAGCAGCGACGGTCACAGTCTCCAAGAGACCCAGTACTTC.

The CDR3 region is CASGDYEEQFF. The CDR3, as DNA: TGTGCCTCAGGCGACTACGAAGAGCAGTTCTTC. The V and J genes are TRBV6-2 or TRBV6-3 and TRBJ2-1, with a weak D call TRBD2 (5 bases). The V end was cut by 11 bases, the J end by 10 bases, with 15 bases between. Germline V gives CDR1 MNHEY, CDR2 SVGEGT. This CDR3 has 11 amino acids.

This clonotype was seen a few times. The V and J genes are TRBV5-6 and TRBJ2-7, with 8 bases aligning to TRBD2. Germline V gives CDR1 SGHDT, CDR2 YYEEEE. V was clipped by 0 bases and J by 3 bases; unmatched bases: 5. This CDR3 spans 15 amino acids. This chain's CDR3 is CASSLDGSGDYEQYV. DNA of the CDR3: TGTGCCAGCAGCTTGGATGGTAGCGGGGACTACGAGCAGTACGTC.

The V and J genes are TRBV2 and TRBJ1-5; no firm D call. Germline lookup yields CDR1 SNHLY and CDR2 FYNNEI. This CDR3 spans 16 amino acids. Trimming shortened V by 0 bases and J by 3 bases, and 12 bases separated the two germline ends. The CDR3 loop reads CASSEAGPPLNQPQHF. The CDR3 DNA reads TGTGCCAGCAGTGAAGCCGGACCCCCGCTCAATCAGCCCCAGCATTTT.

V gene TRBV12-3 or TRBV12-4 combines with J gene TRBJ2-1; 13 nucleotides agree with TRBD2. The V gene end was trimmed by 6 bases and the J gene end by 12 bases; junction bases not matched to a gene: 14. The CDR3 length is 16 residues. The CDR3 region is CASSLPGLAGLSRQFF. In DNA, the CDR3 is TGTGCCAGCAGCTTACCGGGACTAGCGGGGTTAAGCAGGCAGTTCTTC.

The count of this clonotype is one. V gene TRBV12-3 or TRBV12-4 combines with J gene TRBJ1-1, with D possibly being TRBD1 (5 bases). The V end was cut by 5 bases, the J end by 10 bases, with 11 bases between. The length of the CDR3 is 11 residues. The CDR3 protein is CASSLPGRAFF. The DNA of the CDR3 is TGTGCCAGCAGTCTTCCAGGGCGAGCTTTCTTT.

This chain connects TRBV12-3 or TRBV12-4 to TRBJ1-4; a possible D gene is TRBD1 (6 bases). The length of the CDR3 is 16 residues. V dropped 4 bases and J dropped 1 base, with 13 bases sitting between them. CDR3 nucleotide sequence: TGTGCCAGCAGTTCCCCCAGGGGTCGAACTAATGAAAAACTGTTTTTT. As protein: CASSSPRGRTNEKLFF.

The genes are TRBV27 and TRBJ2-3; weak D call: TRBD1 (6 bases). CDR3 size: 14 residues. V lost 4 bases and J lost 8, with 16 bases in between. Germline assignment: CDR1 MNHEY and CDR2 SMNVEV (reference sequence). The CDR3 spells CASSSMGAEFTQYF. CDR3 nucleotides: TGTGCCAGCAGTTCCATGGGGGCAGAGTTTACGCAGTATTTT.

V is TRBV7-6 and J is TRBJ2-2; tentative D call: TRBD1 (6 bases). The germline V gene encodes CDR1 SGHVS and CDR2 FNYEAQ. CDR3 size: 16 residues. V was clipped by 3 bases and J by 5 bases, with 16 bases between them. CDR3 region: CASSFPPTGGTGELFF. DNA of the CDR3: TGTGCCAGCAGCTTCCCCCCGACAGGTGGGACCGGGGAGCTGTTTTTT.

The rearrangement uses TRBV5-6 and TRBJ1-4; D might be TRBD1 (5 bases). Germline loops: CDR1 SGHDT, CDR2 YYEEEE. The CDR3 length is 14 residues. Trimming removed 4 bases at V and 4 bases at J, with 11 bases between. The CDR3 bases are TGTGCCAGCAGCCCGGCGGGGCTTAATGAAAAACTGTTTTTT. Its translation is CASSPAGLNEKLFF.

The chain uses TRBV7-6 and TRBJ2-3, with D perhaps assigned TRBD1 or TRBD2 (5 bases each). Trimming cost V 4 bases and J 1 base, with 9 bases left between them. There are 14 residues in the CDR3. Germline V gene sequence: CDR1 SGHVS, CDR2 FNYEAQ. The DNA for the CDR3 is TGTGCCAGCAGCTCAGGGACCCGCACAGATACGCAGTATTTT. Encoded protein: CASSSGTRTDTQYF.

The chain recombines TRBV19 with TRBJ2-1; 8 bases fit TRBD2. The length of the CDR3 is 13 residues. The V gene end was trimmed by 10 bases and the J gene end by 7 bases; junction bases not matched to a gene: 9. Germline CDR1 is LNHDA and CDR2 is SQIVND (reference sequence). The CDR3 protein is CATDSGGWNEQFF. The CDR3 DNA is TGTGCCACTGACAGCGGGGGTTGGAATGAGCAGTTCTTC.

This clonotype was found many times. The V gene is TRBV7-2, the J gene TRBJ1-2, with 8 nucleotides matching TRBD1. V gave up 5 bases and J gave up 5 bases; unmatched junction bases: 7. Germline V CDR1 and CDR2: SGHTA, FQGNSA. This CDR3 is 14 amino acids long. Here the CDR3 reads CASSAGQGEYGYTF. CDR3 sequence (DNA): TGTGCCAGCAGCGCTGGACAGGGTGAATATGGCTACACCTTC. Full variable domain (outside the CDR3, taken from reference TRBV7-2 and TRBJ1-2): GAGVSQSPSNKVTEKGKDVELRCDPISGHTALYWYRQSLGQGLEFLIYFQGNSAPDKSGLPSDRFSAERTGGSVSTLTIQRTQQEDSAVYLCASSAGQGEYGYTFGSGTRLTVV.

This clonotype has just one count. The chain is built from TRBV27 and TRBJ2-1; D perhaps matches TRBD2 (7 bases). Trimming pared 0 bases from V and 4 bases from J, leaving 19 bases between. In germline, CDR1 is MNHEY, CDR2 SMNVEV (reference sequence). The CDR3 sequence is 18 residues long. The CDR3 sequence: CASSLSRGGGKGYNEQFF. The CDR3, as DNA: TGTGCCAGCAGTTTATCGAGGGGGGGGGGCAAGGGGTACAATGAGCAGTTCTTC.

The chain recombines TRBV4-1 with TRBJ2-1; 11 bases are a match to TRBD1. The germline V gene encodes CDR1 MGHRA and CDR2 YSYEKL. CDR3 length equals 18 residues. V trimming: 0 bases; J trimming: 2 bases; junction bases outside the gene matches: 6. The CDR3 here is CASSQDTWTGGPYNEQFF. For the CDR3, the DNA is TGCGCCAGCAGCCAAGATACTTGGACAGGGGGCCCCTACAATGAGCAGTTCTTC.

This clonotype was counted ten times or more. CDR3 bases: TGTGCCAGCAGCTTAGACCGCAGGGCAGATACGCAGTATTTT. It is translated as CASSLDRRADTQYF. The chain employs TRBV7-2 and TRBJ2-3; tentatively, D is TRBD1 (5 bases). The ends were cut back, 1 base at V and 4 bases at J, with 9 bases in the middle. The CDR3 contains 14 residues. Germline V gene data show CDR1 as SGHTA and CDR2 as FQGNSA.

To note about this clonotype: One end of the junction does not line up with germline, which may come from a read error. V is TRBV6-2 or TRBV6-3 and J is TRBJ1-2; 7 bases align to TRBD1. The CDR3 spans 15 residues. From germline, CDR1 is MNHEY and CDR2 SVGEGT. The CDR3 DNA follows: TGTGCCAACAGTTACCTCGGGACAGCTACCTATGGCTACACCTTC. It translates to CANSYLGTATYGYTF.

The chain uses TRBV12-3 or TRBV12-4 and TRBJ1-5; D perhaps matches TRBD1 (5 bases). The CDR3 totals 15 residues. V was cut by 7 bases and J by 6 bases, with 19 bases left in between. The DNA for the CDR3 is TGTGCCAGCACTCCCGGTGGGGGGAAGGGTCAGCCCCAGCATTTT. As protein: CASTPGGGKGQPQHF.

V gene TRBV6-1 combines with J gene TRBJ2-1; perhaps TRBD1 as D (6 bases). Trimming left V 7 bases short and J 2 bases short, with 15 bases between. From germline, CDR1 is MNHNS and CDR2 SASEGT. The CDR3 loop spans 15 amino acids. CDR3 coding DNA: TGTGCCAGCATTTCCCGGACAGATCCCTACAATGAGCAGTTCTTC. Protein: CASISRTDPYNEQFF.

This clonotype was detected many times. The CDR3 DNA is TGTGCCAGCAGTTACTGGAGGGACTTCAATCAGCCCCAGCATTTT. Protein product: CASSYWRDFNQPQHF. V gene TRBV6-2 or TRBV6-3 combines with J gene TRBJ1-5; D perhaps matches TRBD1 (5 bases). CDR3 length: 15 residues. CDR1 is MNHEY, CDR2 SVGEGT, per germline. The V end was cut by 1 base, the J end by 3 bases, with 10 bases between.

As regards this clonotype: It may be a read error: a sequence one base away is much more abundant. The rearrangement joins TRBV12-5 to TRBJ1-1, with 10 nucleotides matching TRBD1. CDR1 and CDR2 (germline): LGHNT, FRNRAP. V gave up 3 bases and J gave up 6 bases; unmatched junction bases: 10. This CDR3 comprises 16 residues. The CDR3 is CASGFGQGERGSEAFF. For the CDR3, the DNA is TGTGCTAGTGGTTTCGGACAGGGGGAACGTGGCTCTGAAGCTTTCTTT.

This chain uses TRBV5-5 with TRBJ2-5; 8 bases agree with TRBD1. With V trimmed by 4 bases and J by 4 bases, 9 bases remained unmatched. The germline V gene encodes CDR1 SGHKS and CDR2 YYEKEE (reference sequence). The CDR3 has 15 amino acids. This CDR3 is CASSPLGQGGETQYF. The CDR3 bases are TGTGCCAGCAGCCCCTTAGGACAGGGAGGAGAGACCCAGTACTTC.

V is TRBV12-3 or TRBV12-4 and J is TRBJ2-2; D gene unclear. The CDR3 runs to 12 residues. Deletions cut 4 bases from V and 7 bases from J, with 7 bases between. CDR3 sequence: CASSSRGGELFF. The CDR3 bases are TGTGCCAGCAGTTCCAGAGGCGGGGAGCTGTTTTTT.

The J gene is TRBJ2-1, the V gene TRBV14, with no clear D. This CDR3 contains 18 residues. The V end was cut by 0 bases, the J end by 4 bases, with 19 bases between. CDR1 and CDR2 (germline): SGHDN, FVKESK. CDR3 bases: TGTGCCAGCAGCCAAGATGCGTTTAGACTCACCCAGTACAATGAGCAGTTCTTC. Its translation is CASSQDAFRLTQYNEQFF.

For the CDR3, the DNA is TGTGCCAGCAGCTCGGAACAGGGTGCGTTTGAGGCTTTCTTT. Amino acids: CASSSEQGAFEAFF. The V and J genes are TRBV5-4 and TRBJ1-1, with D perhaps matching TRBD1 (6 bases). V lost 3 bases and J 11 bases, leaving 20 bases between the germline ends. The CDR3 length is 14 residues. Germline values: CDR1 SGHNT, CDR2 YYREEE (reference sequence).

The rearrangement joins TRBV15 to TRBJ1-5; D unresolved. Germline V CDR1 and CDR2: LNHNV, YYDKDF (reference sequence). The length of the CDR3 is 16 residues. Trimming took 4 bases from V and 0 from J, leaving 13 bases between them. The CDR3 DNA reads as TGTGCCACCAGCACCCTATCGGGAGTTAGCAATCAGCCCCAGCATTTT. This gives the protein CATSTLSGVSNQPQHF.

The CDR3 loop is CASTERGFTGNTIYF. The DNA for the CDR3 is TGTGCCAGCACCGAACGGGGGTTCACTGGAAACACCATATATTTT. J is TRBJ1-3 and V is TRBV6-8, with D perhaps TRBD1 (5 bases). Trimming stripped 7 bases from V and 2 bases from J, with 15 bases between. The CDR3 is made up of 15 amino acids. Germline loops: CDR1 MNHGY, CDR2 SAAAGT.

V is TRBV7-9 and J is TRBJ2-3; D is possibly TRBD2 (7 bases). Germline assignment: CDR1 SEHNR and CDR2 FQNEAQ (reference sequence). Trimming removed 5 bases from V and 6 bases from J, with 15 bases in between. The CDR3 runs to 14 residues. The CDR3 protein is CASSGRTRGDTQYF. CDR3 coding DNA: TGTGCCAGCAGCGGTCGGACTAGGGGGGATACGCAGTATTTT.

This clonotype was observed many times. This rearrangement joins TRBV28 to TRBJ1-1, with unresolved D. CDR1 MDHEN and CDR2 SYDVKM come from the germline V gene. The CDR3 contains 13 residues. Deletions cut 2 bases from V and 7 bases from J, with 11 bases between. CDR3 residues: CASSLRRRDEAFF. The CDR3, as DNA: TGTGCCAGCAGTTTACGGCGGCGGGATGAAGCTTTCTTT.